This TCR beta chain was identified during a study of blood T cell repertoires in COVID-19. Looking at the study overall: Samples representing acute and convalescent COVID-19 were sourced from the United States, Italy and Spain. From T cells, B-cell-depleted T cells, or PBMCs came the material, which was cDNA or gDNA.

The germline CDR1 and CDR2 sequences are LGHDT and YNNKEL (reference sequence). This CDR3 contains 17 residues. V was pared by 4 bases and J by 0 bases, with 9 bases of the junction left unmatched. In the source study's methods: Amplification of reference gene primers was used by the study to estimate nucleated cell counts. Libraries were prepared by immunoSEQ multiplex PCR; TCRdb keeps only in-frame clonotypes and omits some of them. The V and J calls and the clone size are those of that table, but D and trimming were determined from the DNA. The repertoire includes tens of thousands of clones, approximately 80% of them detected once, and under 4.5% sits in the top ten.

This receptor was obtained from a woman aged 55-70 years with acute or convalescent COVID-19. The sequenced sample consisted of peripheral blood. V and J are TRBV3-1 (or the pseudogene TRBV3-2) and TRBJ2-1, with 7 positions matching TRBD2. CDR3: CASSRSMGGVSYNEQFF. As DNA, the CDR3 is TGTGCCAGCAGCCGATCCATGGGGGGGGTCTCCTACAATGAGCAGTTCTTC.